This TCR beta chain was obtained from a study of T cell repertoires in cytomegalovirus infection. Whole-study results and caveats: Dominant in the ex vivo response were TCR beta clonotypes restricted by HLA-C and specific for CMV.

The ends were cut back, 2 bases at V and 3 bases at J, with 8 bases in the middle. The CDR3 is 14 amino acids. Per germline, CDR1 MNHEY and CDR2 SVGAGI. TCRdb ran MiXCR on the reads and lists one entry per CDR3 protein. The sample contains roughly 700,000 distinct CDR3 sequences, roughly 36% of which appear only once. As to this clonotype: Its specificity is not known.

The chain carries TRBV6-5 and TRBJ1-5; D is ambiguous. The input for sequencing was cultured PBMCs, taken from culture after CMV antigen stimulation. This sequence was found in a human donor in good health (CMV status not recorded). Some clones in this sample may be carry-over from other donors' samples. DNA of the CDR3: TGTGCCAGCAGTTACCACGGATACAATCAGCCCCAGCATTTT. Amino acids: CASSYHGYNQPQHF.